The 17 T cell receptor beta chains below were found in one sample sequenced in a study of CD8+ T cells in alopecia areata. Treatment indicated: oral pan-JAK inhibitor, 5-10 mg twice daily. The authors extracted RNA and reverse transcribed it into cDNA as the sequencing template. The protocol was immunoSEQ multiplex PCR, while the TCRdb copy is restricted to in-frame clones and leaves out a portion. The top ten hold 1.6% of the sample, which has about 200,000 clones, 50% to 70% seen once. This specimen was CD4+ T cells sorted from blood, taken at week 4, from a patient treated with tofacitinib. These receptors came from a human donor with alopecia areata.

In regard to this clone: It is likely a read error: a sequence one base away is far more abundant. The CDR3 bases are TGTGCCAGCAGCTTTATCCGAGGGGAGACCCAGTACTTC. It encodes CASSFIRGETQYF. The chain has TRBV5-4 and TRBJ2-5; perhaps TRBD2 as D (5 bases). Germline-derived CDR1 and CDR2 are SGHNT and YYREEE (reference sequence). Trimming pared 2 bases from V and 5 bases from J, leaving 10 bases between. This CDR3 spans 13 amino acids.

This clone was picked up a small number of times. The rearrangement uses TRBV7-8 and TRBJ1-1; 8 bases fit TRBD1. This CDR3 is built from 14 residues. Germline loops: CDR1 SGHVS, CDR2 FQNEAQ. V gave up 5 bases and J gave up 6 bases; unmatched junction bases: 8. The CDR3 sequence is CASSPTRTGSEAFF. Here the CDR3 DNA reads TGTGCCAGCAGCCCCACCAGGACAGGGTCTGAAGCTTTCTTT.

The V call is TRBV7-9, the J call TRBJ2-7; 8 nucleotides line up with TRBD1. The ends lost 1 base at V and 3 bases at J; junction bases unmatched: 2. The CDR3 loop spans 14 amino acids. The germline CDR1 and CDR2 sequences are SEHNR and FQNEAQ (reference sequence). The CDR3 DNA reads TGTGCCAGCAGCTTAGGGACAGGGAACTACGAGCAGTACTTC. The encoded protein is CASSLGTGNYEQYF. The variable domain in full, with the rest retrieved from reference TRBV7-9 and TRBJ2-7, is DTGVSQNPRHKITKRGQNVTFRCDPISEHNRLYWYRQTLGQGPEFLTYFQNEAQLEKSRLLSDRFSAERPKGSFSTLEIQRTEQGDSAMYLCASSLGTGNYEQYFGPGTRLTVT.

The chain combines TRBV5-6 with TRBJ1-1; D is uncertain. CDR3 length: 13 amino acids. V shed 4 bases and J shed 0 bases, with 7 bases lying between them. Germline V gene lookup returns CDR1 SGHDT and CDR2 YYEEEE. The CDR3 bases are TGTGCCAGCAGCGGAAACATGAACACTGAAGCTTTCTTT. Protein sequence: CASSGNMNTEAFF.

The CDR3 DNA is TGCAGCGCCCGGCCCGGGGACAGGGTGGACAATGAGCAGTTCTTC. Its translation: CSARPGDRVDNEQFF. This sequence joins TRBV29-1 and TRBJ2-1, with TRBD1 matching over 9 bases. The CDR3 totals 15 residues. V trimming: 7 bases; J trimming: 5 bases; junction bases outside the gene matches: 12. CDR1 SQVTM and CDR2 ANQGSEA come from the germline V gene.

This clone has just a few counts. The CDR3 DNA follows: TGTGCCAGCAGCGGACGGAGAAAAGAGACCCAGTACTTC. Residues: CASSGRRKETQYF. The J gene is TRBJ2-5, the V gene TRBV11-3; D call uncertain. The CDR3 length is 13 residues. With 5 bases removed from V and 3 bases from J, the gap between germline ends came to 10 bases. Germline V gives CDR1 SGHNT, CDR2 YENEEA.

This CDR3 reads CAISESRQEQYF. In DNA form, the CDR3 reads TGTGCCATCAGTGAATCAAGGCAAGAGCAGTACTTC. The V call is TRBV10-3, the J call TRBJ2-7; D unresolved. CDR3 size: 12 residues. V lost 3 bases, J lost 7 bases, and 10 bases lay in between. Germline V gene data show CDR1 as ENHRY and CDR2 as SYGVKD.

This chain uses TRBV2 with TRBJ2-4; possibly TRBD2 for D (6 bases). The CDR3 contains 13 residues. Germline V gives CDR1 SNHLY, CDR2 FYNNEI. Trimming took off 4 bases at V and 5 bases at J, with 9 bases between the two ends. This CDR3 is CASSARRENIQYF. The CDR3 nucleotides are TGTGCCAGCAGTGCCCGGAGGGAAAACATTCAGTACTTC.

V is TRBV29-1 and J is TRBJ2-3; 9 nucleotides align to TRBD2. V trimming: 1 base; J trimming: 1 base; junction bases outside the gene matches: 18. Germline V gene data show CDR1 as SQVTM and CDR2 as ANQGSEA. The CDR3 sequence is 20 residues long. The CDR3 DNA follows: TGCAGCGTTGAAGGACTAAAGGGAGCGGGGGGTGTCTCTGGCACAGATACGCAGTATTTT. Translated: CSVEGLKGAGGVSGTDTQYF.

This clone appeared many times. The genes are TRBV5-1 and TRBJ2-7; D is uncertain. V was shortened by 0 bases and J by 0 bases, with 7 bases between the two germline ends. The V gene's germline CDR1 is SGHRS and CDR2 YFSETQ. This CDR3 has 14 amino acids. The chain's CDR3 is CASSLEMSSYEQYF. The CDR3 bases are TGCGCCAGCAGCTTGGAGATGAGCTCCTACGAGCAGTACTTC.

V usage is TRBV7-2 and J usage is TRBJ2-1, with D tentatively TRBD1 or TRBD2 (6 bases each). Germline values: CDR1 SGHTA, CDR2 FQGNSA. Trimming cost V 1 base and J 3 bases, with 10 bases left between them. This CDR3 region has 15 residues. CDR3: CASSLEGGHYNEQFF. The DNA for the CDR3 is TGTGCCAGCAGCTTAGAGGGGGGTCACTACAATGAGCAGTTCTTC.

This chain connects TRBV29-1 to TRBJ1-2; D is possibly TRBD1 (5 bases). Germline CDR1 reads SQVTM; CDR2 reads ANQGSEA. CDR3 length: 14 amino acids. V was clipped by 7 bases and J by 1 base, with 16 bases between them. CDR3 in DNA: TGCAGCGCCGGAGGGGCAGGACGTAACTATGGCTACACCTTC. This sequence encodes CSAGGAGRNYGYTF.

The V gene is TRBV5-1, the J gene TRBJ1-1, with D perhaps matching TRBD1 (6 bases). CDR1 is SGHRS, CDR2 YFSETQ, per germline. V lost 6 bases, J lost 7 bases, and 10 bases lay in between. CDR3 length equals 11 residues. The CDR3 nucleotides are TGCGCCAGCACCTTACAGGGTGAAGCTTTCTTT. Its translation: CASTLQGEAFF.

This rearrangement joins TRBV5-1 to TRBJ1-2; 8 nucleotides agree with TRBD1. Germline values: CDR1 SGHRS, CDR2 YFSETQ. CDR3 length: 13 residues. J lost 5 bases, V lost 7 bases, and 7 bases had no gene match. The CDR3 reads CASGQTGVYGYTF. In DNA form, the CDR3 reads TGCGCCAGCGGCCAGACAGGGGTTTATGGCTACACCTTC.

The chain employs TRBV30 and TRBJ1-1, with D perhaps matching TRBD1 (5 bases). Germline V lookup: CDR1 GTSNPN, CDR2 SVGIG (reference sequence). CDR3 length: 13 amino acids. Trimming took 2 bases from V and 8 from J, leaving 15 bases between them. Written as DNA, the CDR3 is TGTGCCTGGAGTCACGGGGCAGCTACCGAAGCTTTCTTT. This encodes CAWSHGAATEAFF. The complete variable domain, with remaining parts taken from reference TRBV30 and TRBJ1-1, reads SQTIHQWPATLVQPVGSPLSLECTVEGTSNPNLYWYRQAAGRGLQLLFYSVGIGQISSEVPQNLSASRPQDRQFILSSKKLLLSDSGFYLCAWSHGAATEAFFGQGTRLTVV.

The chain uses TRBV27 and TRBJ2-7; 11 bases are shared with TRBD1. The CDR3 consists of 16 residues. Germline CDR1 and CDR2: MNHEY and SMNVEV (reference sequence). Germline trimming cut 3 bases from V and 1 base from J; bases unmatched to any gene: 5. The CDR3 coding sequence is TGTGCCAGCAGTTTCCGGACAGGGGGCAAGTCCTACGAGCAGTACTTC. This gives the protein CASSFRTGGKSYEQYF.

This CDR3 is CASSPRALAKNIQYF. The CDR3 coding sequence is TGTGCCAGCAGTCCGCGGGCACTAGCCAAAAACATTCAGTACTTC. The chain links TRBV27 to TRBJ2-4; a weak D match, TRBD2 (5 bases). V shed 5 bases and J shed 0 bases, with 11 bases lying between them. The CDR3 covers 15 residues. Germline V CDR1 and CDR2: MNHEY, SMNVEV (reference sequence).